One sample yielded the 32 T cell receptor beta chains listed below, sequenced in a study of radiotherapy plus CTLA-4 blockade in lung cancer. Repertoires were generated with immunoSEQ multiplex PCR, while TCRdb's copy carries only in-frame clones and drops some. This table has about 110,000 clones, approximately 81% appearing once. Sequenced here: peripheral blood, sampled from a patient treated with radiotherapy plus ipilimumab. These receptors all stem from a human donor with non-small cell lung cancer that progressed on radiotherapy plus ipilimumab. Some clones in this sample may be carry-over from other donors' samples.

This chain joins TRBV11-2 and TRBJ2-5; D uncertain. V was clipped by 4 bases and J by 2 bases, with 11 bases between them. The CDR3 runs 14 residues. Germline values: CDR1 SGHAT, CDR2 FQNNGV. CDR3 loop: CASSSLTPQETQYF. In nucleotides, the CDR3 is TGTGCCAGCAGCTCACTAACCCCTCAAGAGACCCAGTACTTC.

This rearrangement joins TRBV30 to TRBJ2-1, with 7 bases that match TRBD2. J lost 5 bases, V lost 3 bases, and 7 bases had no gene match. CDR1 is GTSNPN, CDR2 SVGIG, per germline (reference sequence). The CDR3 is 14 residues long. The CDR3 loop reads CAWRRRGSHNEQFF. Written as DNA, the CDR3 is TGTGCCTGGAGGAGGCGGGGGAGCCACAATGAGCAGTTCTTC.

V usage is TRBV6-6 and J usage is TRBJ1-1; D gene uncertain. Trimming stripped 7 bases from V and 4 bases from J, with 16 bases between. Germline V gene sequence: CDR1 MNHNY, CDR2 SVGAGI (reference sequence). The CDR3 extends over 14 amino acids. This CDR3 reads CASKDLVRSTEAFF. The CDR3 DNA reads TGTGCCAGCAAAGACCTCGTAAGGAGCACTGAAGCTTTCTTT.

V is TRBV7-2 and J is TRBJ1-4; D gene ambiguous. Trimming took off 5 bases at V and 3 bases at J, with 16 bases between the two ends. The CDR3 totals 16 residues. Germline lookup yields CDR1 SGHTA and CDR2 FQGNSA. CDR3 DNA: TGTGCCAGCAGCATATATGACACGGCGGCTAATGAAAAACTGTTTTTT. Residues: CASSIYDTAANEKLFF.

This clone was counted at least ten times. The CDR3 region has the DNA TGTGCCAGCAGTCAGGGATCTGCCGAGACCCAGTACTTC. Translating gives CASSQGSAETQYF. The rearrangement links TRBV7-3 to TRBJ2-5, with a tentative D call TRBD1 (5 bases). V lost 6 bases and J lost 5, with 13 bases in between. This CDR3 is 13 amino acids long. Germline values: CDR1 SGHTA, CDR2 FQGTGA. Variable domain in full (rest from reference TRBV7-3 and TRBJ2-5): GAGVSQTPSNKVTEKGKYVELRCDPISGHTALYWYRQSLGQGPEFLIYFQGTGAADDSGLPNDRFFAVRPEGSVSTLKIQRTERGDSAVYLCASSQGSAETQYFGPGTRLLVL.

CDR3 in DNA: TGCGCCAGCAGCTTCCAACAGGGTTCGAACACCGGGGAGCTGTTTTTT. Protein: CASSFQQGSNTGELFF. This chain connects TRBV5-1 to TRBJ2-2; a weak D match, TRBD1 (6 bases). CDR1 is SGHRS, CDR2 YFSETQ, per germline. Trimming took 2 bases from V and 0 from J, leaving 11 bases between them. The CDR3 has 16 residues.

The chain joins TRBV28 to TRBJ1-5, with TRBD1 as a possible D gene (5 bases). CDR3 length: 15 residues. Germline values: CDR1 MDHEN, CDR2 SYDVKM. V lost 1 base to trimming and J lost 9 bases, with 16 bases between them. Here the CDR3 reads CASSLSLDSSRPQHF. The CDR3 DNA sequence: TGTGCCAGCAGTTTATCCCTAGACAGCTCCAGGCCCCAGCATTTT.

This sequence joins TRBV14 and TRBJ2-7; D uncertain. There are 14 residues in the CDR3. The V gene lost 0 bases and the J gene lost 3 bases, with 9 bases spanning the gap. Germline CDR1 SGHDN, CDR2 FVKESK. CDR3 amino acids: CASSQEISSYEQYF. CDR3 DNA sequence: TGTGCCAGCAGCCAAGAGATTTCGAGCTACGAGCAGTACTTC.

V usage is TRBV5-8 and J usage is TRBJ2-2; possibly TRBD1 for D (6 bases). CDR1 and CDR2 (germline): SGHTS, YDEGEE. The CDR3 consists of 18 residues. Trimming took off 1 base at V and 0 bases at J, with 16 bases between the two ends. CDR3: CASSLILGDKTNTGELFF. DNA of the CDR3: TGTGCCAGCAGCTTGATCTTAGGGGACAAGACGAACACCGGGGAGCTGTTTTTT.

For the CDR3, the DNA is TGCGCCAGCAGCCGGATTCTTACAGGGAATGGAGAGACCCAGTACTTC. This sequence encodes CASSRILTGNGETQYF. The chain employs TRBV4-1 and TRBJ2-5; tentative D call: TRBD1 (6 bases). V was pared by 4 bases and J by 4 bases, with 19 bases between. The CDR3 is 16 amino acids. CDR1 and CDR2 (germline): MGHRA, YSYEKL.

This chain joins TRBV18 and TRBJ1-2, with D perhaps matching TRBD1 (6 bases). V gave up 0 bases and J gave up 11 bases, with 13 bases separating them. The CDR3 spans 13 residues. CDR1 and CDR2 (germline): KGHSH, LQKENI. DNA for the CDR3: TGTGCCAGCTCACCACCGGGCAGGGGACGATACACCTTC. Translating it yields CASSPPGRGRYTF.

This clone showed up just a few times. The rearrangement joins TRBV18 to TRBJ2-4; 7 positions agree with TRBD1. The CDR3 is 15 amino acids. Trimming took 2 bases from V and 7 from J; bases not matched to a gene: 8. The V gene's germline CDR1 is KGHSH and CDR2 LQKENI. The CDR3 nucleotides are TGTGCCAGCTCACCAGTGACAGGGATAGAGAACATTCAGTACTTC. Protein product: CASSPVTGIENIQYF.

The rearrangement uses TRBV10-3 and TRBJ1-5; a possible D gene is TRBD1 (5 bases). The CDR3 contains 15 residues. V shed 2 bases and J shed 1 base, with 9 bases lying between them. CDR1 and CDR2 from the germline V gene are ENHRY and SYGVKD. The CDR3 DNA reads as TGTGCCATCAGTGAGGCACAGGAAAGCAATCAGCCCCAGCATTTT. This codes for CAISEAQESNQPQHF.

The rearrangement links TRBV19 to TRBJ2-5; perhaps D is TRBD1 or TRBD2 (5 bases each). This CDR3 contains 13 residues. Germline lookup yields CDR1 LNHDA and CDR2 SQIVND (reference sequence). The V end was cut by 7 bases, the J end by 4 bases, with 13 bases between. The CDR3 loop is CASNTRGGETQYF. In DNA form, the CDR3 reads TGTGCCAGTAATACGAGGGGCGGAGAGACCCAGTACTTC.

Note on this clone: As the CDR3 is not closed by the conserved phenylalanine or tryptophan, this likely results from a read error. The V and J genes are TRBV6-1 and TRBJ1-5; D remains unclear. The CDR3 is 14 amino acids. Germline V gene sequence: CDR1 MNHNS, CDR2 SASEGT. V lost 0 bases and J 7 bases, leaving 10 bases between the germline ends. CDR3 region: CASSEASPGQPQHL. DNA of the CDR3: TGTGCCAGCAGTGAAGCCAGTCCCGGACAGCCCCAGCATCTT.

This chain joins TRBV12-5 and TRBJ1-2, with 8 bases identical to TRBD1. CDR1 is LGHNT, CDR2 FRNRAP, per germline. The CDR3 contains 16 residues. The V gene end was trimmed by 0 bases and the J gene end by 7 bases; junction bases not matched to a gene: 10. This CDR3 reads CASGLVQWQGARGYTF. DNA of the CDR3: TGTGCTAGTGGTTTGGTACAGTGGCAGGGGGCACGTGGCTACACCTTC.

CDR3 residues: CASSQGNGARFF. The CDR3 bases are TGCGCCAGCAGCCAAGGGAACGGGGCCCGGTTCTTC. V is TRBV4-3 and J is TRBJ2-1; TRBD1 or TRBD2 may be the D gene (5 bases each). Trimming removed 1 base at V and 15 bases at J, with 13 bases between. Looked up from germline, CDR1 is LGHNA and CDR2 is YSLEER. This CDR3 has 12 residues.

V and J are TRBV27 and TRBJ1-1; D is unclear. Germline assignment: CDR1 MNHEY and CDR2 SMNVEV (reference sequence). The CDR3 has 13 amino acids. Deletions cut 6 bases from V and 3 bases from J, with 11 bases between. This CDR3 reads CASSGFIDTEAFF. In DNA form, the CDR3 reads TGTGCCAGCAGCGGGTTTATTGACACTGAAGCTTTCTTT.

This CDR3 reads CASSLVSYNEQFF. DNA for the CDR3: TGTGCCAGCAGTTTAGTCTCCTACAATGAGCAGTTCTTC. The chain employs TRBV27 and TRBJ2-1; D not resolved. Per the germline V gene, CDR1 is MNHEY and CDR2 is SMNVEV (reference sequence). V shed 2 bases and J shed 0 bases, with 2 bases lying between them. This CDR3 region has 13 residues.

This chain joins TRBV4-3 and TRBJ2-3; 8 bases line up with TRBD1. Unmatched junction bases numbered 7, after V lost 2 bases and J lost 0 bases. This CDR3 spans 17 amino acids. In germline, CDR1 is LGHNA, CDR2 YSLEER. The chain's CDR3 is CASSQRWTGQSTDTQYF. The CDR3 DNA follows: TGCGCCAGCAGCCAACGATGGACAGGGCAAAGCACAGATACGCAGTATTTT.

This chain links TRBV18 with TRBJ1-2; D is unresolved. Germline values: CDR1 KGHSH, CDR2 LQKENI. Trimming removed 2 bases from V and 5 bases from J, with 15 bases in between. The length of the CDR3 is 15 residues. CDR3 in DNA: TGTGCCAGCTCACCAGCAACAGAAGCATGGTATGGCTACACCTTC. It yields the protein CASSPATEAWYGYTF. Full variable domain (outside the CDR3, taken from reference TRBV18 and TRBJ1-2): NAGVMQNPRHLVRRRGQEARLRCSPMKGHSHVYWYRQLPEEGLKFMVYLQKENIIDESGMPKERFSAEFPKEGPSILRIQQVVRGDSAAYFCASSPATEAWYGYTFGSGTRLTVV.

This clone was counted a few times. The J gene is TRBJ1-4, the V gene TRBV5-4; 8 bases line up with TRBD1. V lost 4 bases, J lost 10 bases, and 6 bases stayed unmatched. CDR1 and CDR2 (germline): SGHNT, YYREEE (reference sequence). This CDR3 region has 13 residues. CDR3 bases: TGTGCCAGCAGCAAGGACAGGGTTGGAAAACTGTTTTTT. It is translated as CASSKDRVGKLFF.

The CDR3 region is CASAPLGLENTEAFF. The CDR3 DNA is TGCGCCAGCGCCCCCCTCGGACTGGAGAACACTGAAGCTTTCTTT. The chain couples TRBV5-1 to TRBJ1-1; D gene uncertain. There are 15 residues in the CDR3. Germline V gene data show CDR1 as SGHRS and CDR2 as YFSETQ. V was shortened by 7 bases and J by 1 base, with 17 bases between the two germline ends.

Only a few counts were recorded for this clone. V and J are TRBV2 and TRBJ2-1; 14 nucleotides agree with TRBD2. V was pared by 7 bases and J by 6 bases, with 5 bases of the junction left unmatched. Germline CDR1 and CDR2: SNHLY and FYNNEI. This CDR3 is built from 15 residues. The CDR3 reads CASMSGLAGGNEQFF. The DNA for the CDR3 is TGTGCCAGCATGTCTGGACTAGCGGGGGGCAATGAGCAGTTCTTC.

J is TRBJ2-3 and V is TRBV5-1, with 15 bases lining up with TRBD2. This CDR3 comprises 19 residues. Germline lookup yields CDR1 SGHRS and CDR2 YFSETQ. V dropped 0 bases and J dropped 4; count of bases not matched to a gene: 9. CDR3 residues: CASSLDPGLAGGGADTQYF. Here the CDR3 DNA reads TGCGCCAGCAGCTTGGATCCGGGACTAGCGGGGGGAGGGGCAGATACGCAGTATTTT.

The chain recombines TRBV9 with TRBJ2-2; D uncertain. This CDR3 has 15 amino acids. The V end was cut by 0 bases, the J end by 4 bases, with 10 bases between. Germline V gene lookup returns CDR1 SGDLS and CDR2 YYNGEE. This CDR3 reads CASSVDTGATGELFF. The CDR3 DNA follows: TGTGCCAGCAGCGTAGACACCGGAGCCACCGGGGAGCTGTTTTTT. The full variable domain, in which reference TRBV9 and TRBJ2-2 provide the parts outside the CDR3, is DSGVTQTPKHLITATGQRVTLRCSPRSGDLSVYWYQQSLDQGLQFLIQYYNGEERAKGNILERFSAQQFPDLHSELNLSSLELGDSALYFCASSVDTGATGELFFGEGSRLTVL.

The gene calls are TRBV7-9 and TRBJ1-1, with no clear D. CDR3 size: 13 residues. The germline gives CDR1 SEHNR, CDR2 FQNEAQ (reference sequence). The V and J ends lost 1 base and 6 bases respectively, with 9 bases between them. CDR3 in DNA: TGTGCCAGCAGCTTAGACCGAGGCGCTGAAGCTTTCTTT. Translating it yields CASSLDRGAEAFF.

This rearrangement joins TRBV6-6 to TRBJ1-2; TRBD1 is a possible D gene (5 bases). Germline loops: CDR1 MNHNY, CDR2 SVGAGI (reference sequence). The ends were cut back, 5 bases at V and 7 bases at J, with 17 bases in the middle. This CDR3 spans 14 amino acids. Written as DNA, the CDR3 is TGTGCCAGCAGTGATTCTGGGGCGCGACGTGGCTACACCTTC. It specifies CASSDSGARRGYTF.

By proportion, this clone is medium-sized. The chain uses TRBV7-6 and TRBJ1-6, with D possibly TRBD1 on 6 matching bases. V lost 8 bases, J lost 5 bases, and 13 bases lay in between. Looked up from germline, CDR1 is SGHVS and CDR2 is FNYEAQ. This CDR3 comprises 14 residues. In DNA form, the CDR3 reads TGTGCCAGCCGCCGGGACAACCATAATTCACCCCTCCACTTT. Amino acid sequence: CASRRDNHNSPLHF.

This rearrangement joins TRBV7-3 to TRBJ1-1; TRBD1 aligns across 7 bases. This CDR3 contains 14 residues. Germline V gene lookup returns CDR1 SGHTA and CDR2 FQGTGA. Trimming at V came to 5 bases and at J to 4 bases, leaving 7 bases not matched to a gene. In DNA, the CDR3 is TGTGCCAGCAGCCCCAACACAGGGGTCACTGAAGCTTTCTTT. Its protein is CASSPNTGVTEAFF. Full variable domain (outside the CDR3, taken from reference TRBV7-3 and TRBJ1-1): GAGVSQTPSNKVTEKGKYVELRCDPISGHTALYWYRQSLGQGPEFLIYFQGTGAADDSGLPNDRFFAVRPEGSVSTLKIQRTERGDSAVYLCASSPNTGVTEAFFGQGTRLTVV.

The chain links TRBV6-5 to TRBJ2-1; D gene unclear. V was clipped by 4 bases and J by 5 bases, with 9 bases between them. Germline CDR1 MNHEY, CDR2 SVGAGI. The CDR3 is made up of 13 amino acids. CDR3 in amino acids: CASSSDTHNEQFF. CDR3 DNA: TGTGCCAGCAGTTCTGACACTCACAATGAGCAGTTCTTC.

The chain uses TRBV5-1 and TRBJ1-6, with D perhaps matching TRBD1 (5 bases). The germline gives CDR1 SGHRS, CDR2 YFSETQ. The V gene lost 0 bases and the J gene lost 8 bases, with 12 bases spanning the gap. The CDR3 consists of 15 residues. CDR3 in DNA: TGCGCCAGCAGCTTGGGCAGGGCAGCGGATTCACCCCTCCACTTT. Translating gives CASSLGRAADSPLHF.